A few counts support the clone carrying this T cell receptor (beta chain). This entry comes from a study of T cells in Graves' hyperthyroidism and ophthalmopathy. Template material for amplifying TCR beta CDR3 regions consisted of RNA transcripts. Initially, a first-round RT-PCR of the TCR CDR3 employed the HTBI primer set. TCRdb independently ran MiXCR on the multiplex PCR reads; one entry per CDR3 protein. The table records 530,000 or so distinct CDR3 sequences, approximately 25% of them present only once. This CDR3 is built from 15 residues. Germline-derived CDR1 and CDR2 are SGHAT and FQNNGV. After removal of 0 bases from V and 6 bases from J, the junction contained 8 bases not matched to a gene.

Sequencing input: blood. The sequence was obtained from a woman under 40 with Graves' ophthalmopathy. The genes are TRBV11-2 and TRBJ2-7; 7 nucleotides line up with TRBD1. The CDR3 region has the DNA TGTGCCAGCAGCTTAGAAGGGACAGTCCTAAGCGAGCAGTACTTC. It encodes CASSLEGTVLSEQYF.